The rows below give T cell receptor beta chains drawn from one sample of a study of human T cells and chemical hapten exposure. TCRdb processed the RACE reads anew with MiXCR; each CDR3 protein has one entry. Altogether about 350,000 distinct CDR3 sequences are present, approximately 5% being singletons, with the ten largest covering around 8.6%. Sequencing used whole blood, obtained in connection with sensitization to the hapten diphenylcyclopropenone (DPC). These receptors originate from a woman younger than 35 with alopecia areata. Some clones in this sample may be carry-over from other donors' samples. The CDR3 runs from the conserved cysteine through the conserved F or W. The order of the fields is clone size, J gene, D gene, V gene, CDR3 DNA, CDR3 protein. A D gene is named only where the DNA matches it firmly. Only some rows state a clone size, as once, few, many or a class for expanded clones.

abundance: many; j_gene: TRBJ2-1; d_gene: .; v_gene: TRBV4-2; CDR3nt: TGTGCCAGCAGCCTGCTTGGGGGGCCTTTCAATGAGCAGTTCTTC; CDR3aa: CASSLLGGPFNEQFF
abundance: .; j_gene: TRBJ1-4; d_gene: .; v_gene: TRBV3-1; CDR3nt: TGTGCCAGCAGCCGGGGGGTTGATAATGAAAAACTGTTTTTT; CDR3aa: CASSRGVDNEKLFF
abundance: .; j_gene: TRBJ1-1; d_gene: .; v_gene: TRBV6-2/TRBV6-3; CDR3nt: TGTGCCAGCGCCCTGCAGGCGGGGGGTACTGAAGCTTTCTTT; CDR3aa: CASALQAGGTEAFF
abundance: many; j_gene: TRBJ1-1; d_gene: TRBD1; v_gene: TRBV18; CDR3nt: TGTGCCAGCGCGGGACAGGGGATGAACACTGAAGCTTTCTTT; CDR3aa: CASAGQGMNTEAFF
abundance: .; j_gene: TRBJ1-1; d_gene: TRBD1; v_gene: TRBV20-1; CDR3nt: TGCAGTGCTAGCAAGCCAACAGGGGCCACTGAAGCTTTCTTT; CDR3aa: CSASKPTGATEAFF
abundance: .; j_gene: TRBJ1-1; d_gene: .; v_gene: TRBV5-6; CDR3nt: TGTGCCAGCAGCTTGGCGGCAGGGAGGGGCATGAACACTGAAGCTTTCTTT; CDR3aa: CASSLAAGRGMNTEAFF
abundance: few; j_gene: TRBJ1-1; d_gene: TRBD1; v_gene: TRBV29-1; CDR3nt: TGCAGCGTTAGGACAGGCGCCTTCAAATCTGAAGCTTTCTTT; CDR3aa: CSVRTGAFKSEAFF
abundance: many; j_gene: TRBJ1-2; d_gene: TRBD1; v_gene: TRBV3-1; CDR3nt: TGTGCCAGCAGCCAGCAAGACAGGGCCAACTATGGCTACACCTTC; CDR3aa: CASSQQDRANYGYTF
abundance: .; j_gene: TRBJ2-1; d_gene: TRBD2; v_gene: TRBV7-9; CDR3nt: TGTGCCAGCTCCATGATTAGCGGGGATGATGAGCAGTTCTTC; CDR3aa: CASSMISGDDEQFF
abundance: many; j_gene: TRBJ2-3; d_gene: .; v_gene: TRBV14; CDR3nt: TGTGCCAGCAGCCAAGATCCGGCCGGAAGCACAGATACGCAGTATTTT; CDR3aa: CASSQDPAGSTDTQYF
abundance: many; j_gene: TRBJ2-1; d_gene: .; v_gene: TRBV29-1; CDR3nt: TGCAGCGTTCTGACAGGGAGGAATGAGCAGTTCTTC; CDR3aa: CSVLTGRNEQFF
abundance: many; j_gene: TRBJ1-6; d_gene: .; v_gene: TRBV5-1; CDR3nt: TGCGCCAGCAGCCCCCAGGACACCAATTCACCCCTCCACTTT; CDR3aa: CASSPQDTNSPLHF
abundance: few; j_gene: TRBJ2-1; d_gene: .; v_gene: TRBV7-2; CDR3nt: TGTGCCAGCAGCTTGGGGGGCGGATTAAAGAATGAGCAGTTCTTC; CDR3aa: CASSLGGGLKNEQFF
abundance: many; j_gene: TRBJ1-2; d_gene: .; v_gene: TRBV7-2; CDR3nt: TGTGCCAGCAGCTTATCGGCTCTCGGGGGTGGCTACACCTTC; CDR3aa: CASSLSALGGGYTF
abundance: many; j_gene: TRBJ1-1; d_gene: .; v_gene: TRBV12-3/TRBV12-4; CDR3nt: TGTGCCAGCAGTTTCCTAGGGACGGGGAACACTGAAGCTTTCTTT; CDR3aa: CASSFLGTGNTEAFF
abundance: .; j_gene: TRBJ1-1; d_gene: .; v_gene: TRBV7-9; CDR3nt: TGTGCCAGCAGCCCACCTACGAACACTGAAGCTTTCTTT; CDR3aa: CASSPPTNTEAFF
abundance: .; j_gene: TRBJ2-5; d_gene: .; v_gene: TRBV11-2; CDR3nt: TGTGCCAGCAGCCTAGGACGGTGGCAAGAGACCCAGTACTTC; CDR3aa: CASSLGRWQETQYF
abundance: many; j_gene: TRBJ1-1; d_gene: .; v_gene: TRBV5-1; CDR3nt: TGCGCCAGCAGCTTGGGAGGGGCAGGGTCGTCCAGTCAGGGCACTGAAGCTTTCTTT; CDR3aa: CASSLGGAGSSSQGTEAFF
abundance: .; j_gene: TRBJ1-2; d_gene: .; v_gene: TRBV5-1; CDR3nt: TGCGCCAGCAGCTCTCGTACCTATGGCTACACCTTC; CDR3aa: CASSSRTYGYTF
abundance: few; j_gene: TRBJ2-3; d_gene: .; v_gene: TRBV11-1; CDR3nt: TGTGCCAGCAGCTTACAAGGGACACTGGTCGGCACAGATACGCAGTATTTT; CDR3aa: CASSLQGTLVGTDTQYF
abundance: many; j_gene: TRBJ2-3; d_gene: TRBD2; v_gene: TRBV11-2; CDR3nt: TGTGCCAGCAGCTTAGATCCCGGGACTAGCGGGGGGGCCCCCACAGATACGCAGTATTTT; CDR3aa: CASSLDPGTSGGAPTDTQYF
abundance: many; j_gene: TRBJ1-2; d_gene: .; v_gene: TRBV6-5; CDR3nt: TGTGCCAGCAGTTCGTTCGATGGCTACACCTTC; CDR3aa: CASSSFDGYTF
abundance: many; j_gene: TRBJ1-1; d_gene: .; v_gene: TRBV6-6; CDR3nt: TGTGCCAGCAGACAGGGAGAAACTGAAGCTTTCTTT; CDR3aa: CASRQGETEAFF
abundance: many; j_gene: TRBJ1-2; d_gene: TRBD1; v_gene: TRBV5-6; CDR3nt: TGTGCCAGCAGCTCGATTCCAACAGGGGGAACGGATGGCTACACCTTC; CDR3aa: CASSSIPTGGTDGYTF
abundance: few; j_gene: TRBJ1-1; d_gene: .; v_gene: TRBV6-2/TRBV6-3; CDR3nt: TGTGCCAGCAGTTACCAGAACTCGAACACTGAAGCTTTCTTT; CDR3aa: CASSYQNSNTEAFF
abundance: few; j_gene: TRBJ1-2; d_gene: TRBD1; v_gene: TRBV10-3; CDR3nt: TGTGCCATCACTACCCCGGACAGGGCGGAATATGGCTACACCTTC; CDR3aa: CAITTPDRAEYGYTF
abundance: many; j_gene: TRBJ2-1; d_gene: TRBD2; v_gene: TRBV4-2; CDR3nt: TGTGCCAGCAGCCAAGATCGCGGGGGGGCCTTTGAGCAGTTCTTC; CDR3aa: CASSQDRGGAFEQFF
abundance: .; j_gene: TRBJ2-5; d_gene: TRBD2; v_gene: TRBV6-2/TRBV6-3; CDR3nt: TGTGCCAGCAGATCACTAGCGGGGGGGCGAGAAGAGACCCAGTACTTC; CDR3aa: CASRSLAGGREETQYF
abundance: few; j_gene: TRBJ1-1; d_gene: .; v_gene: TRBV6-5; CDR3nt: TGTGCCAGCAGTTACTTACAGGGAAAGGAAACTGAAGCTTTCTTT; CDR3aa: CASSYLQGKETEAFF
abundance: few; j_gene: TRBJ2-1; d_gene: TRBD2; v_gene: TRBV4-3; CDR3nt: TGCGCCAGCAGCCTGGCCAGGACTAGCAATGAGCAGTTCTTC; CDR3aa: CASSLARTSNEQFF
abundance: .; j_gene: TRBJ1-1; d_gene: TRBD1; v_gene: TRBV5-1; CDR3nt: TGCGCCAGCAGAGTCGCACAGGGGCACACTGAAGCTTTCTTT; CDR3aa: CASRVAQGHTEAFF
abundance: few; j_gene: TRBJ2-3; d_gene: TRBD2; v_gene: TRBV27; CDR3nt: TGTGCCACCTCCCTAGCGGGGGGCTCTAGCACAGATACGCAGTATTTT; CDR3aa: CATSLAGGSSTDTQYF
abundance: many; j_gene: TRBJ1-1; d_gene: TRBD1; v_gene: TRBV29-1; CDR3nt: TGCAGCGTTGAACGGACAGGGATTGAAGCTTTCTTT; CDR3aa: CSVERTGIEAFF
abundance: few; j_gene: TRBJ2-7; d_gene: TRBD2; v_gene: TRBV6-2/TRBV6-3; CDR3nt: TGTGCCAGCAGTTACCGGGGGGTCGCCTACGAGCAGTACTTC; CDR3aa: CASSYRGVAYEQYF
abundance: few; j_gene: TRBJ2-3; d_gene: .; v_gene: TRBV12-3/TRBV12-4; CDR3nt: TGTGCCAGCAGTTTAGCCATAGGGACGGCCAGCACAGATACGCAGTATTTT; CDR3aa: CASSLAIGTASTDTQYF
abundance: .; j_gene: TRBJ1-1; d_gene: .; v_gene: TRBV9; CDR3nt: TGTGCCAGCAGCGTAAGTCTGGGACGGCCAAACACTGAAGCTTTCTTT; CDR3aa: CASSVSLGRPNTEAFF
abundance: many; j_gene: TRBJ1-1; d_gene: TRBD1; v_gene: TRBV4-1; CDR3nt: TGCGCCAGCAGCATCGACAGGGAGACTGAAGCTTTCTTT; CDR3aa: CASSIDRETEAFF
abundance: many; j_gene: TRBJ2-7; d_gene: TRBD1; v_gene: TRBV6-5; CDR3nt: TGTGCCAGCAGTGCCCGCCGACAGGGCAGGTCCTACGAGCAGTACTTC; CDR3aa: CASSARRQGRSYEQYF
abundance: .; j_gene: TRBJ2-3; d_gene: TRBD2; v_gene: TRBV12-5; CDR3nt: TGTGCTAGTGGTGCCGGGACTATGCAGACAAATACGCAGTATTTT; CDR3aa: CASGAGTMQTNTQYF